Included here is one T cell receptor (beta chain) sequence, with context. The second PCR ran about 7 to 12 cycles with a sample-barcoded 5' primer and J-beta primers. TCRdb reprocessed the 5' RACE reads via MiXCR and lists one record per CDR3 protein. Among 1.8 million or so distinct CDR3 sequences, about 39% were seen once, and the ten largest hold roughly 23%. This specimen belongs to a study of blood T cells in healthy people across ages. The CDR3 is 16 amino acids. V lost 2 bases and J lost 4, with 16 bases in between. The sequence came from a human donor in good health. Material for sequencing was blood. The chain joins TRBV12-3 or TRBV12-4 to TRBJ2-3; D is unresolved. CDR3 DNA sequence: TGTGCCAGCAGTTTAAGGAGAAGCATTGCAGCAGATACGCAGTATTTT. The encoded protein is CASSLRRSIAADTQYF.